This T cell receptor beta chain emerged from a study of OX40 agonist ivuxolimab in advanced cancers. The CDR3 consists of 14 residues. The ends lost 4 bases at V and 4 bases at J; junction bases unmatched: 6. CDR1 and CDR2 from the germline V gene are SGHRS and YFSETQ. Peripheral blood came from all dose cohorts at three timepoints. This clone was seen a handful of times. The table came from immunoSEQ multiplex PCR; TCRdb's copy has only in-frame clones and leaves some out. Of over 50,000 clones in the sample, roughly 85% were seen once. The rearrangement joins TRBV5-1 to TRBJ1-2; 8 nucleotides match TRBD1. This clonotype was obtained from an adult with an advanced solid tumor such as melanoma, head and neck, liver or kidney cancer. Sequencing was performed on CD4+ or CD8+ T cells sorted from blood, taken in a trial of the OX40 agonist ivuxolimab. CDR3 in DNA: TGCGCCAGCAGCCCAGGACAGGGACCCTATGGCTACACCTTC. Amino acids: CASSPGQGPYGYTF.